A single sample is the source of the 21 T cell receptor beta chains below, sequenced in a study of blood T cell repertoires in COVID-19. TCRdb's table, derived via immunoSEQ multiplex PCR, lists solely in-frame clones and lacks some. The sample carries about 160,000 clones, roughly 81% recorded once. The sample was peripheral blood. These receptors originate from a man in his forties or fifties who had recovered from COVID-19.

This chain uses TRBV5-1 with TRBJ2-3; 7 bases agree with TRBD2. CDR1 is SGHRS, CDR2 YFSETQ, per germline. J gave up 1 base and V 4 bases, and 6 bases lay outside the gene matches. This CDR3 is 15 amino acids long. CDR3 DNA: TGCGCCAGCAGCCGCCGGACTAGGGGCACAGATACGCAGTATTTT. This encodes CASSRRTRGTDTQYF.

The chain recombines TRBV19 with TRBJ1-5, with D unresolved. Germline V gene lookup returns CDR1 LNHDA and CDR2 SQIVND (reference sequence). The CDR3 runs to 16 residues. V was shortened by 2 bases and J by 2 bases, with 13 bases between the two germline ends. The DNA of the CDR3 is TGTGCCAGTAGTATAAGGGAGCCTTCTGGCAATCAGCCCCAGCATTTT. It translates to CASSIREPSGNQPQHF. Using reference TRBV19 and TRBJ1-5 for the parts outside the CDR3, the full variable domain is DGGITQSPKYLFRKEGQNVTLSCEQNLNHDAMYWYRQDPGQGLRLIYYSQIVNDFQKGDIAEGYSVSREKKESFPLTVTSAQKNPTAFYLCASSIREPSGNQPQHFGDGTRLSIL.

The chain links TRBV24-1 to TRBJ2-5; tentative D call: TRBD1 (5 bases). CDR3 size: 17 residues. Germline V CDR1 and CDR2: KGHDR, SFDVKD. The V end lost 0 bases, the J end lost 4 bases, and 17 bases lay between the germline ends. CDR3 loop: CATSDLVLGAAGETQYF. In DNA, the CDR3 is TGTGCCACCAGTGATTTGGTCCTAGGGGCCGCAGGAGAGACCCAGTACTTC.

This chain uses TRBV5-4 with TRBJ1-1, with 12 bases lining up with TRBD1. CDR3 size: 15 residues. V was clipped by 3 bases and J by 5 bases; unmatched bases: 5. CDR1 is SGHNT and CDR2 is YYREEE in the germline V gene (reference sequence). The DNA for the CDR3 is TGTGCCAGCAGCTCCGGGACAGGGGGCCTTACTGAAGCTTTCTTT. Translating gives CASSSGTGGLTEAFF.

This clone has more than one count but fewer than ten. The chain joins TRBV19 to TRBJ1-1; the D gene is possibly TRBD1 (5 bases). The CDR3 runs 17 residues. Looked up from germline, CDR1 is LNHDA and CDR2 is SQIVND (reference sequence). V shed 4 bases and J shed 3 bases, with 21 bases lying between them. The CDR3 DNA sequence: TGTGCCAGTAGTACCCCAGGGCGCAGTCCGAGGCACACTGAAGCTTTCTTT. Its translation: CASSTPGRSPRHTEAFF.

This chain connects TRBV12-3 or TRBV12-4 to TRBJ2-7; no reliable D call. This CDR3 comprises 12 residues. Trimming pared 2 bases from V and 5 bases from J, leaving 7 bases between. The CDR3 DNA follows: TGTGCCAGCAGTTTAAGTGGGCACGAGCAGTACTTC. This gives the protein CASSLSGHEQYF.

The rearrangement links TRBV6-1 to TRBJ1-3; no definite D call. This CDR3 has 18 amino acids. V shed 2 bases and J shed 0 bases, with 17 bases lying between them. Germline values: CDR1 MNHNS, CDR2 SASEGT. CDR3: CASSELMVPPSSGNTIYF. For the CDR3, the DNA is TGTGCCAGCAGTGAACTTATGGTTCCTCCTAGCTCTGGAAACACCATATATTTT.

The gene calls are TRBV5-1 and TRBJ1-2, with D perhaps matching TRBD1 (5 bases). This CDR3 comprises 14 residues. Germline CDR1 reads SGHRS; CDR2 reads YFSETQ. V shed 2 bases and J shed 2 bases, with 10 bases lying between them. The CDR3 region is CASSFGSGNYGYTF. In DNA, the CDR3 is TGCGCCAGCAGCTTTGGATCAGGGAACTATGGCTACACCTTC.

The J gene is TRBJ2-7, the V gene TRBV27; D might be TRBD2 (5 bases). The germline gives CDR1 MNHEY, CDR2 SMNVEV (reference sequence). This CDR3 is built from 12 residues. Trimming pared 8 bases from V and 4 bases from J, leaving 12 bases between. The CDR3 bases are TGTGCCAGCGCGGCCCCGGGGTACGAGCAGTACTTC. Encoded protein: CASAAPGYEQYF.

This clone was recorded many times. The J gene is TRBJ2-7, the V gene TRBV7-2; TRBD2 aligns across 7 bases. Germline-derived CDR1 and CDR2 are SGHTA and FQGNSA. V shed 5 bases and J 12 bases; nucleotides not matched to a gene: 16. CDR3 size: 14 residues. In DNA form, the CDR3 reads TGTGCCAGCAGCGTCCGGTGGGCGGGAGAAAAAATGTACTTC. Amino acids: CASSVRWAGEKMYF.

The J gene is TRBJ2-7, the V gene TRBV6-6; 7 positions agree with TRBD1. The germline CDR1 and CDR2 sequences are MNHNY and SVGAGI (reference sequence). This CDR3 is 18 amino acids long. V shed 5 bases and J 6 bases; nucleotides not matched to a gene: 22. The CDR3 coding sequence is TGTGCCAGCAGTCCCACGGACCTACGCCGGGACAGCCGTTCCGAGCAGTACTTC. Protein: CASSPTDLRRDSRSEQYF.

The chain couples TRBV19 to TRBJ2-5, with D possibly TRBD1 on 6 matching bases. The CDR3 totals 15 residues. The V and J ends lost 3 bases and 6 bases respectively, with 17 bases between them. Germline CDR1 and CDR2: LNHDA and SQIVND (reference sequence). The CDR3 coding sequence is TGTGCCAGTAGTATCGTAGGGGGACCCAGGCAGACCCAGTACTTC. Translation: CASSIVGGPRQTQYF.

V and J are TRBV7-2 and TRBJ2-3, with D tentatively TRBD1 (5 bases). V lost 6 bases and J 5 bases, leaving 15 bases between the germline ends. Germline V gene sequence: CDR1 SGHTA, CDR2 FQGNSA. There are 14 residues in the CDR3. This CDR3 is CASRLLGAGDTQYF. The CDR3 DNA reads as TGTGCCAGCAGGTTGTTAGGGGCTGGAGATACGCAGTATTTT.

The gene calls are TRBV7-8 and TRBJ2-2, with a possible D match to TRBD2 (7 bases). In germline, CDR1 is SGHVS, CDR2 FQNEAQ. The CDR3 is 16 residues long. V shed 5 bases and J shed 7 bases, with 20 bases lying between them. The CDR3 loop is CASSLSRGAFIGELFF. The CDR3, as DNA: TGTGCCAGCAGCCTGTCCCGGGGGGCCTTTATCGGGGAGCTGTTTTTT.

The chain uses TRBV4-3 and TRBJ2-7; 12 nucleotides line up with TRBD2. From germline, CDR1 is LGHNA and CDR2 YSLEER. CDR3 length: 17 amino acids. J lost 3 bases, V lost 1 base, and 7 bases had no gene match. CDR3 region: CASSQVLAGGSVYEQYF. In nucleotides, the CDR3 is TGCGCCAGCAGCCAAGTACTAGCGGGGGGCTCCGTCTACGAGCAGTACTTC.

This chain links TRBV6-5 with TRBJ1-5; D is uncertain. CDR1 MNHEY and CDR2 SVGAGI come from the germline V gene. This CDR3 has 12 residues. V was shortened by 6 bases and J by 9 bases, with 12 bases between the two germline ends. The CDR3 loop reads CASRSSTGPQHF. CDR3 nucleotide sequence: TGTGCCAGCAGGTCTAGTACCGGGCCCCAGCATTTT.

The CDR3 loop is CASSRKAGDRGLVGELFF. The CDR3 coding sequence is TGCGCCAGCAGCCGCAAAGCGGGTGACAGGGGGCTTGTCGGGGAGCTGTTTTTT. The rearrangement joins TRBV4-3 to TRBJ2-2; 10 bases are shared with TRBD1. The ends lost 4 bases at V and 7 bases at J; junction bases unmatched: 15. The CDR3 length is 18 residues. The germline gives CDR1 LGHNA, CDR2 YSLEER.

J is TRBJ1-6 and V is TRBV7-2; D gene ambiguous. This CDR3 spans 15 amino acids. CDR1 is SGHTA, CDR2 FQGNSA, per germline. V was clipped by 2 bases and J by 8 bases, with 13 bases between them. CDR3 region: CASSLIPPRYSPLHF. The CDR3 bases are TGTGCCAGCAGCTTAATACCTCCTCGGTATTCACCCCTCCACTTT.

J is TRBJ1-5 and V is TRBV7-2, with 8 bases lining up with TRBD1. This CDR3 spans 16 amino acids. V lost 3 bases to trimming and J lost 6 bases; unmatched junction nucleotides: 10. Germline CDR1 SGHTA, CDR2 FQGNSA. The CDR3, as DNA: TGTGCCAGCAGCTTCCCAGGACAGGGAACGGGTCAGCCCCAGCATTTT. Its translation is CASSFPGQGTGQPQHF.

This chain joins TRBV11-1 and TRBJ2-7, with a weak D call TRBD2 (6 bases). V gave up 2 bases and J gave up 4 bases, with 9 bases separating them. Germline lookup yields CDR1 SGHAT and CDR2 FQDESV (reference sequence). This CDR3 has 13 amino acids. The CDR3 loop reads CASSLLSGYEQYF. DNA of the CDR3: TGTGCCAGCAGCTTACTTAGCGGTTACGAGCAGTACTTC. The full variable domain, with the rest looked up from reference TRBV11-1 and TRBJ2-7, is EAEVAQSPRYKITEKSQAVAFWCDPISGHATLYWYRQILGQGPELLVQFQDESVVDDSQLPKDRFSAERLKGVDSTLKIQPAELGDSAMYLCASSLLSGYEQYFGPGTRLTVT.

The chain couples TRBV11-2 to TRBJ1-1, with D hard to call. Between the trimmed V and J ends, which lost 5 bases and 5 bases, there was a span of 6 bases. From germline, CDR1 is SGHAT and CDR2 FQNNGV. The CDR3 consists of 11 residues. The CDR3 coding sequence is TGTGCCAGCAGCGAGCGGACTGAAGCTTTCTTT. It encodes CASSERTEAFF.